This TCR beta chain is from a study of metastatic and nonmetastatic thyroid tumors. In the study overall: Repertoire comparison spanned blood and tumor or nodule tissue of malignant and benign thyroid patients.

By its share, this clone is medium-sized (0.01 to 0.1%). TCRdb reassembled clones from the PCR reads with MiXCR. The sample comprises 20,000 to 30,000 clones, 13% of which are singletons, and nearly 5% rests with the top ten. The V gene lost 0 bases and the J gene lost 2 bases, with 13 bases spanning the gap. CDR1 is SGHRS and CDR2 is YFSETQ in the germline V gene. The CDR3 is made up of 16 amino acids. Patients underwent thyroid surgery, and none had received any treatment before it. The clonotype was recovered from a female donor with papillary thyroid cancer or a benign thyroid nodule (not recorded which). Some clones in this sample may be carry-over from other donors' samples. This sequence joins TRBV5-1 and TRBJ2-3, with D possibly called TRBD1 or TRBD2 (5 bases each). Sample: blood. In nucleotides, the CDR3 is TGCGCCAGCAGCTTGGTGGACACTGGGACCACAGATACGCAGTATTTT. This sequence encodes CASSLVDTGTTDTQYF.